The 2 T cell receptor beta chains given below trace back to one sample, sequenced in a study of CD8+CD57+ T cells in acquired aplastic anemia. The template used for profiling TCR beta VDJ and CDR3 was genomic DNA. Each CDR3 protein is one row after TCRdb ran MiXCR on the reads. The sample holds some 140,000 distinct CDR3 sequences; 52% are singletons and the top ten take approximately 12%. The sequenced patients had an expansion of CD8+CD57+ cells seen by flow cytometry. The specimen was sorted CD4+, CD8+, or CD8+CD57+ T cells (not recorded which) from PBMCs. Source of these receptors: a human donor with aplastic anemia.

The chain links TRBV11-2 to TRBJ2-7; D possibly corresponds to TRBD1 (6 bases). This CDR3 has 16 amino acids. Trimming removed 5 bases at V and 5 bases at J, with 22 bases between. Germline-derived CDR1 and CDR2 are SGHAT and FQNNGV. CDR3 in amino acids: CASSLRIGRGLNEQYF. CDR3 nucleotides: TGTGCCAGCAGCCTTCGTATCGGCAGGGGCCTCAACGAGCAGTACTTC.

This rearrangement joins TRBV4-1 to TRBJ1-5; D is unclear. Germline assignment: CDR1 MGHRA and CDR2 YSYEKL. With 0 bases removed from V and 0 bases from J, the gap between germline ends came to 9 bases. The length of the CDR3 is 16 residues. The CDR3 protein is CASSQDGPYSNQPQHF. The CDR3 coding sequence is TGCGCCAGCAGCCAAGATGGACCTTATAGCAATCAGCCCCAGCATTTT.